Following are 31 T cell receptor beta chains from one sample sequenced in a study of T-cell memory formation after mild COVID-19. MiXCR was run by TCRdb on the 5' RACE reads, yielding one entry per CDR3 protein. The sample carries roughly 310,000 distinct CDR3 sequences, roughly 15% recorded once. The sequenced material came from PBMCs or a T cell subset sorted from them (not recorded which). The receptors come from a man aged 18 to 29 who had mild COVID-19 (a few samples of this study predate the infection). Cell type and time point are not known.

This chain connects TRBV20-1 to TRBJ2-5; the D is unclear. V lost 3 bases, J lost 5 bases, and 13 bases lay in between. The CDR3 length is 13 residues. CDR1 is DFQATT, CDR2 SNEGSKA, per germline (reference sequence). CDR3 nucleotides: TGCAGTGCTAGTCGCGACGAGTACGAGACCCAGTACTTC. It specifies CSASRDEYETQYF.

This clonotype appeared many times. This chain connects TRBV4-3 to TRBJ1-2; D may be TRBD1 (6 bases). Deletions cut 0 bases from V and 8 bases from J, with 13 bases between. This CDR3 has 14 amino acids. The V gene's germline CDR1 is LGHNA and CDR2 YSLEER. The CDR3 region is CASSQDLGAGGYTF. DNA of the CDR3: TGCGCCAGCAGCCAAGATTTGGGGGCCGGGGGCTACACCTTC.

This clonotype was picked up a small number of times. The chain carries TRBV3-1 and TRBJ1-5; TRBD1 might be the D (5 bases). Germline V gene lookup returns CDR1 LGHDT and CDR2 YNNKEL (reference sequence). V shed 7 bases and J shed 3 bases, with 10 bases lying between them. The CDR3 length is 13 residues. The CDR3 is CASTTGDNQPQHF. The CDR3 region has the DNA TGTGCCAGCACTACAGGCGACAATCAGCCCCAGCATTTT.

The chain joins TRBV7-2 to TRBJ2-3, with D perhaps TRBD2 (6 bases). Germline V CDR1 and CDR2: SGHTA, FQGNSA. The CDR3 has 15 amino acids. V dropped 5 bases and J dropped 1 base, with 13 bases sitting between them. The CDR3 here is CASSTGGGGTDTQYF. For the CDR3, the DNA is TGTGCCAGCAGCACCGGAGGAGGGGGCACAGATACGCAGTATTTT. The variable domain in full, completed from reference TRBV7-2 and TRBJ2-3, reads GAGVSQSPSNKVTEKGKDVELRCDPISGHTALYWYRQSLGQGLEFLIYFQGNSAPDKSGLPSDRFSAERTGGSVSTLTIQRTQQEDSAVYLCASSTGGGGTDTQYFGPGTRLTVL.

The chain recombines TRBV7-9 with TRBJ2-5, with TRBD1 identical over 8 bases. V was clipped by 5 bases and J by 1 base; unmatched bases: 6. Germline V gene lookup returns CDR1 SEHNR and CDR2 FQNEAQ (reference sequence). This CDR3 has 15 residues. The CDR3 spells CASSADRATQETQYF. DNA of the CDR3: TGTGCCAGCAGCGCGGACAGGGCAACCCAAGAGACCCAGTACTTC.

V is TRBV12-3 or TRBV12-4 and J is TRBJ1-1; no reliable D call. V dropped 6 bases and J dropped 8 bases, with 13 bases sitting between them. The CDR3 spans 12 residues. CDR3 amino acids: CASSSPVSEAFF. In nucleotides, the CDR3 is TGTGCCAGCAGCTCCCCGGTGTCAGAAGCTTTCTTT.

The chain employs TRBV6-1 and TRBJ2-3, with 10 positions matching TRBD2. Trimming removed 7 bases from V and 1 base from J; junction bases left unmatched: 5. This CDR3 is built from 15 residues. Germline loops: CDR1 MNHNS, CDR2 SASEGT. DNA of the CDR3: TGTGCCAGCACTAGCGGGGGAGCCGGCACAGATACGCAGTATTTT. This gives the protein CASTSGGAGTDTQYF.

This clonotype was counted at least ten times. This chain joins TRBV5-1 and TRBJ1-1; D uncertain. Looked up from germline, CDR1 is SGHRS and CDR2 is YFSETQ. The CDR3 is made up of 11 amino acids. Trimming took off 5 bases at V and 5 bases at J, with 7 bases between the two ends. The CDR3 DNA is TGCGCCAGCAGGCTAGCTACTGAAGCTTTCTTT. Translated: CASRLATEAFF.

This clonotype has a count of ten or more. The CDR3 DNA sequence: TGCGCCAGCAGCCCGGGTGATAGCAATCAGCCCCAGCATTTT. This sequence encodes CASSPGDSNQPQHF. The chain links TRBV5-1 to TRBJ1-5; no definite D call. V lost 4 bases and J lost 0, with 8 bases in between. The CDR3 covers 14 residues. The V gene's germline CDR1 is SGHRS and CDR2 YFSETQ.

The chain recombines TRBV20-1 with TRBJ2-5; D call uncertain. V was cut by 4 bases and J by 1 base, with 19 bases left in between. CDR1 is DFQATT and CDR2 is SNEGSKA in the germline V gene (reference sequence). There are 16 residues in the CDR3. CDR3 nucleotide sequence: TGCAGTGCTAAGGACGGACGGAAAGCAAGCCAAGAGACCCAGTACTTC. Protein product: CSAKDGRKASQETQYF.

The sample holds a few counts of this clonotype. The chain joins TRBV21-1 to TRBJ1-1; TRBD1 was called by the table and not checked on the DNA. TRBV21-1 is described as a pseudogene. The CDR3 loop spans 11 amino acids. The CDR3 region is CASSRGMEAFF. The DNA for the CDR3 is TGTGCCAGCAGCAGGGGGATGGAAGCTTTCTTT.

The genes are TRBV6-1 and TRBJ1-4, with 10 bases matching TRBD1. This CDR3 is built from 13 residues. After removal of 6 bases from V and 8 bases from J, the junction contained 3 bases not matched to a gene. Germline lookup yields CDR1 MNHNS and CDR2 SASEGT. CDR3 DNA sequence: TGTGCCAGCAGGGAGGGACAGGGGGAAAAACTGTTTTTT. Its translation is CASREGQGEKLFF.

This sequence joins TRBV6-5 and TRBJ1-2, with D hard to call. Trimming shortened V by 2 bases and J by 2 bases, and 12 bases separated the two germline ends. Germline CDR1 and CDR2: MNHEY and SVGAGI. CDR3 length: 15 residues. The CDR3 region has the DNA TGTGCCAGCAGTTACGGCGAACGGATGAACTATGGCTACACCTTC. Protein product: CASSYGERMNYGYTF.

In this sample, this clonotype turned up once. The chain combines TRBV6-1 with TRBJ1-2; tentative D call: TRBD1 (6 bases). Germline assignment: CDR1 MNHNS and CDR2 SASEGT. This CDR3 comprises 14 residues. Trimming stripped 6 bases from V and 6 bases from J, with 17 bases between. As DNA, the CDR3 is TGTGCCAGCAGCAACAGGGATCGAACTCATGGCTACACCTTC. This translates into CASSNRDRTHGYTF.

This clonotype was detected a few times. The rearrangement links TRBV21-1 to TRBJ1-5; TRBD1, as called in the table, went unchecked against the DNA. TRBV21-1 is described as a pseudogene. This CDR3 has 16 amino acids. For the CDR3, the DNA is TGTGCCAGCAGCGAGTCCCCCAGACAGGGCGATCAGCCCCAGCATTTT. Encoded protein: CASSESPRQGDQPQHF.

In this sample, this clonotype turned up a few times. This CDR3 reads CASSAADTEAFF. The CDR3, as DNA: TGTGCCAGCTCTGCAGCGGACACTGAAGCTTTCTTT. The chain has TRBV18 and TRBJ1-1; D ambiguous. CDR3 length: 12 residues. V was shortened by 6 bases and J by 3 bases, with 8 bases between the two germline ends. Germline V gives CDR1 KGHSH, CDR2 LQKENI.

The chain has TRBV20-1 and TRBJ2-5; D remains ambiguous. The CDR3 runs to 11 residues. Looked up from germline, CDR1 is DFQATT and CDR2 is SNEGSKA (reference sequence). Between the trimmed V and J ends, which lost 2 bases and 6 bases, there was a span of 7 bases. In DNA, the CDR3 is TGCAGTGCTAGAAGTCTACAGACCCAGTACTTC. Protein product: CSARSLQTQYF.

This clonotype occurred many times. The CDR3 spells CASSLLAGLTDTQYF. The DNA for the CDR3 is TGCGCCAGCAGCCTCCTAGCGGGGCTCACAGATACGCAGTATTTT. V is TRBV5-1 and J is TRBJ2-3; 9 bases fit TRBD2. Per the germline V gene, CDR1 is SGHRS and CDR2 is YFSETQ. J was trimmed by 2 bases and V by 4 bases; bases with no gene match: 5. This CDR3 has 15 residues. Based on the CDR3 plus reference TRBV5-1 and TRBJ2-3, the full variable domain is KAGVTQTPRYLIKTRGQQVTLSCSPISGHRSVSWYQQTPGQGLQFLFEYFSETQRNKGNFPGRFSGRQFSNSRSEMNVSTLELGDSALYLCASSLLAGLTDTQYFGPGTRLTVL.

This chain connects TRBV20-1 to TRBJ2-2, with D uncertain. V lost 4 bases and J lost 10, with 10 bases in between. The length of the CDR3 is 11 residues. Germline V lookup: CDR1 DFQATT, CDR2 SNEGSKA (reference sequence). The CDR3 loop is CSATDNSELFF. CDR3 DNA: TGCAGTGCTACCGACAATTCGGAGCTGTTTTTT.

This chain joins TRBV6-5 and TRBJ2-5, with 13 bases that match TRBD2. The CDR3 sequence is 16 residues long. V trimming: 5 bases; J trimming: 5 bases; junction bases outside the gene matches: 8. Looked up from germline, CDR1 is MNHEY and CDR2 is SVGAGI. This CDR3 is CASSQLAGGLGETQYF. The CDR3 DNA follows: TGTGCCAGCAGTCAACTAGCGGGGGGGCTTGGGGAGACCCAGTACTTC.

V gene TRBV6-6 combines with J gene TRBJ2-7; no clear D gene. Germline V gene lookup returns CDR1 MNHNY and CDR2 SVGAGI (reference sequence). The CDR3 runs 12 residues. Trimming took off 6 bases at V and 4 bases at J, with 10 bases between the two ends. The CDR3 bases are TGTGCCAGCAGCCACCTAAAGTACGAGCAGTACTTC. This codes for CASSHLKYEQYF.

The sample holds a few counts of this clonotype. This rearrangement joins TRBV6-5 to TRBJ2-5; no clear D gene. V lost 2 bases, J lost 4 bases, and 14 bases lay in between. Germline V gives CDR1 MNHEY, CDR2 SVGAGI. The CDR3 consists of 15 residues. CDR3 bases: TGTGCCAGCAGTTACATTGGCCGAGCCCCAGAGACCCAGTACTTC. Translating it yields CASSYIGRAPETQYF.

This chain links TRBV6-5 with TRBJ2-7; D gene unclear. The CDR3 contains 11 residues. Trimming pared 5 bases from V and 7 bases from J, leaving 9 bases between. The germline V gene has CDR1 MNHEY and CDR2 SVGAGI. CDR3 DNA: TGTGCCAGCAGTAAGGGTAAAGAGCAGTACGTC. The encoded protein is CASSKGKEQYV.

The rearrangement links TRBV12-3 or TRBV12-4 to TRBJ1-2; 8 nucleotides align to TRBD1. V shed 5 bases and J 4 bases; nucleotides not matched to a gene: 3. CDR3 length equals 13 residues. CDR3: CASSIGQGYGYTF. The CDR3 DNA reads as TGTGCCAGCAGTATTGGACAGGGCTATGGCTACACCTTC.

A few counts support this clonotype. The CDR3 region is CASSPRGREETQYF. CDR3 DNA: TGTGCCAGCAGCCCTAGGGGTAGGGAGGAGACCCAGTACTTC. V and J are TRBV7-6 and TRBJ2-5, with D possibly being TRBD1 or TRBD2 (5 bases each). Germline CDR1 and CDR2: SGHVS and FNYEAQ. The CDR3 is 14 residues long. V lost 5 bases and J lost 5, with 15 bases in between.

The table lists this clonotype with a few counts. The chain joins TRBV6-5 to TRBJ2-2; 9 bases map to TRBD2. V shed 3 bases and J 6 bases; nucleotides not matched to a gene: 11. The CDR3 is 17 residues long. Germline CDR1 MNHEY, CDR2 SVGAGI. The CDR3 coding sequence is TGTGCCAGCAGTTATTCCCTTTTAGTAGCGGGAGCCGGGGAGCTGTTTTTT. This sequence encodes CASSYSLLVAGAGELFF.

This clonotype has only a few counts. In DNA form, the CDR3 reads TGCGCCAGCAGCCAAGCCATGGGTAGTGACGGGGAGCTGTTTTTT. Protein sequence: CASSQAMGSDGELFF. The chain joins TRBV4-1 to TRBJ2-2, with D unresolved. The ends were cut back, 1 base at V and 7 bases at J, with 13 bases in the middle. The germline V gene encodes CDR1 MGHRA and CDR2 YSYEKL. The CDR3 extends over 15 amino acids.

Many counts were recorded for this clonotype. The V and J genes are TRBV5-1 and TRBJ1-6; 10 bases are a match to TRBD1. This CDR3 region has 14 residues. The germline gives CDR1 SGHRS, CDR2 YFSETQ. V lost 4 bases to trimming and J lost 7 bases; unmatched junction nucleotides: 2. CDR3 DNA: TGCGCCAGCAGCCAGGGACAGGGGAATTCACCCCTCCACTTT. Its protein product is CASSQGQGNSPLHF.

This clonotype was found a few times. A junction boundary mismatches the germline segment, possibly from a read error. CDR3 residues: CASVLQKSGELFF. CDR3 sequence (DNA): TGTGCCAGCGTACTTCAAAAAAGCGGGGAGCTGTTCTTC. The V and J genes are TRBV12-3 or TRBV12-4 and TRBJ2-1; 7 bases match TRBD2. The CDR3 has 13 residues.

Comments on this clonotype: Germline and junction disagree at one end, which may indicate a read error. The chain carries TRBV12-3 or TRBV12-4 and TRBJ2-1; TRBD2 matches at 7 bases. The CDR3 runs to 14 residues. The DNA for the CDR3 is TGTGCCAGCAGTACGGGGGGAAACTACAATGAGCAGTTATTC. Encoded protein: CASSTGGNYNEQLF.

In DNA form, the CDR3 reads TGTGCCAGCAGCTCCGCCCGGGACTCAAGCTCCTACGAGCAGTACTTC. This sequence encodes CASSSARDSSSYEQYF. V usage is TRBV7-6 and J usage is TRBJ2-7; weak D call: TRBD2 (6 bases). CDR1 and CDR2 (germline): SGHVS, FNYEAQ. The CDR3 runs to 16 residues. The germline V and J ends were trimmed by 4 bases and 0 bases, with 16 bases remaining between them.